Below, 5 T cell receptor beta chains from the same sample are listed, as sequenced in a study of radiotherapy plus CTLA-4 blockade in lung cancer (dated by TCRdb to 2016 to 2019). Library preparation employed the immunoSEQ multiplex PCR assay. Not all clones reach the TCRdb copy of this immuneACCESS table, which keeps in-frame sequences only. Checked studies attribute under half of the gap to unresolved V genes and leave the rest unexplained. For this sample the table gives 86,000 or so clones, of which about 79% were detected only once. 4% of the sample is taken by the ten largest. Sequences were derived from peripheral blood, sampled from a patient treated with radiotherapy plus ipilimumab. The receptors come from a human donor with non-small cell lung cancer who had a partial response to radiotherapy plus ipilimumab. Some clones in this sample may be carry-over from other donors' samples.

CDR3 bases: TGTGCCAGCAGCCCATTCCCCGGGAGGGTAACAGCAGATACGCAGTATTTT. Translation gives CASSPFPGRVTADTQYF. The rearrangement joins TRBV11-2 to TRBJ2-3; 8 nucleotides agree with TRBD2. Looked up from germline, CDR1 is SGHAT and CDR2 is FQNNGV. There are 17 residues in the CDR3. V was pared by 5 bases and J by 4 bases, with 14 bases of the junction left unmatched.

This chain connects TRBV29-1 to TRBJ1-1; a weak D match, TRBD1 (5 bases). This CDR3 spans 11 amino acids. CDR1 and CDR2 (germline): SQVTM, ANQGSEA. Trimming shortened V by 7 bases and J by 1 base, and 7 bases separated the two germline ends. The DNA for the CDR3 is TGCAGCGCTGACAGGAACACTGAAGCTTTCTTT. As protein: CSADRNTEAFF.

The chain has TRBV5-1 and TRBJ2-3, with 7 positions matching TRBD2. Germline V gene data show CDR1 as SGHRS and CDR2 as YFSETQ. Trimming removed 0 bases from V and 5 bases from J; junction bases left unmatched: 6. The CDR3 spans 15 residues. CDR3 DNA sequence: TGCGCCAGCAGCTTGGCCATGGGGAGGGTAGATACGCAGTATTTT. Amino acid sequence: CASSLAMGRVDTQYF.

The chain employs TRBV5-4 and TRBJ2-7, with 7 bases matching TRBD2. Per the germline V gene, CDR1 is SGHNT and CDR2 is YYREEE (reference sequence). Germline trimming cut 2 bases from V and 6 bases from J; bases unmatched to any gene: 8. CDR3 size: 14 residues. The CDR3 coding sequence is TGTGCCAGCAGCTTACGAGCAGCGGGATCCGAGCAGTACTTC. Translation gives CASSLRAAGSEQYF.

The chain links TRBV27 to TRBJ2-2; D unclear. V was shortened by 2 bases and J by 5 bases, with 9 bases between the two germline ends. The CDR3 extends over 14 amino acids. Germline lookup yields CDR1 MNHEY and CDR2 SMNVEV (reference sequence). CDR3 sequence reads: CASSLGVRTGELFF. The CDR3 region has the DNA TGTGCCAGCAGTTTAGGTGTGCGGACCGGGGAGCTGTTTTTT.